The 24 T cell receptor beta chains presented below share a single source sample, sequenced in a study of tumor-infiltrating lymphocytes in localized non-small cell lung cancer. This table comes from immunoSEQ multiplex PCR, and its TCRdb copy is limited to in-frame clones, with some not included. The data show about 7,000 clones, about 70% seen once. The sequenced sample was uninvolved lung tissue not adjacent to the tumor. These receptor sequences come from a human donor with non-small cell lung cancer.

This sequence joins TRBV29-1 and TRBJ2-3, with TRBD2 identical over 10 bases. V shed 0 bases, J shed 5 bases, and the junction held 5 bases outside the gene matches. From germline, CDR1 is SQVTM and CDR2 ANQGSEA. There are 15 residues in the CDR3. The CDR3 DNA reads TGCAGCGTTGAAGAAGCGGGAGGGCCGATAGATACGCAGTATTTT. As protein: CSVEEAGGPIDTQYF.

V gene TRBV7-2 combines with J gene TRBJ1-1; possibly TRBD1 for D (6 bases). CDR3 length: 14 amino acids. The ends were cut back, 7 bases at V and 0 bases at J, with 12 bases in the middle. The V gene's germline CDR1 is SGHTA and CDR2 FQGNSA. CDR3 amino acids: CASNPGQVNTEAFF. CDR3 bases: TGTGCCAGCAACCCGGGACAAGTGAACACTGAAGCTTTCTTT.

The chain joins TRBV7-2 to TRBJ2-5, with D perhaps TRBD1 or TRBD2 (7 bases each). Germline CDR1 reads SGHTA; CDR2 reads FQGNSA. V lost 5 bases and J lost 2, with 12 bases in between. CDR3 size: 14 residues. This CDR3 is CASSRGGQQETQYF. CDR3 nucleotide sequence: TGTGCCAGCAGCAGGGGGGGACAGCAAGAGACCCAGTACTTC.

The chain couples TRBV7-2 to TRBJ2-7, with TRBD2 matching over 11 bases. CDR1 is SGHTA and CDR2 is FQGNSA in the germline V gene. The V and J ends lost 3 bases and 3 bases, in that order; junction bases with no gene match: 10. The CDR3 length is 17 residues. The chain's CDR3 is CASSFFVTSGSDYEQYF. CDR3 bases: TGTGCCAGCAGCTTCTTCGTTACTAGCGGGAGTGACTACGAGCAGTACTTC.

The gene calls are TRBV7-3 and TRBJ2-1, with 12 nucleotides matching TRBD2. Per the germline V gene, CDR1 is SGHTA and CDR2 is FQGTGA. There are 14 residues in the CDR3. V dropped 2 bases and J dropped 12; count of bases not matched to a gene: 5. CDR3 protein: CASSLSSGRGPQFF. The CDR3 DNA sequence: TGTGCCAGCAGCTTATCTAGCGGGAGGGGCCCGCAGTTCTTC.

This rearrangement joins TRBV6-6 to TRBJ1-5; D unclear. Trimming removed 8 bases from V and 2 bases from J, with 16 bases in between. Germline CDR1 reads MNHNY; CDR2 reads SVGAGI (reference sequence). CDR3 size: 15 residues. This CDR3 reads CASGTHVGGNQPQHF. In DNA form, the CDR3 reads TGTGCCAGCGGTACTCATGTAGGTGGCAATCAGCCCCAGCATTTT.

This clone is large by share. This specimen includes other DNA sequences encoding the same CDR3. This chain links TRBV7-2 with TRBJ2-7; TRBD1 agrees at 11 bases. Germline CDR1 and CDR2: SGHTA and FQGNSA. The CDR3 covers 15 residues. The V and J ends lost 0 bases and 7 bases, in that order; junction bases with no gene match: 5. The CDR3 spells CASSLAGQGVSEQYF. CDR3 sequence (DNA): TGTGCCAGCAGCTTAGCGGGACAGGGGGTTTCGGAGCAGTACTTC.

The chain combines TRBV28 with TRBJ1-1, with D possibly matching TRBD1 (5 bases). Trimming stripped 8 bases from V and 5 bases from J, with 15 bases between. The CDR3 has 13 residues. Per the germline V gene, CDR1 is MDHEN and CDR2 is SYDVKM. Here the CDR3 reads CASGAGGGTEAFF. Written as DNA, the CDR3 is TGTGCCAGCGGGGCGGGAGGCGGGACTGAAGCTTTCTTT.

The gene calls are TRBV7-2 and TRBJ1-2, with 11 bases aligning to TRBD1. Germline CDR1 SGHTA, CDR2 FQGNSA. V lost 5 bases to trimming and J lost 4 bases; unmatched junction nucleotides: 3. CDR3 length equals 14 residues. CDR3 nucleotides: TGTGCCAGCAGCCGGGACAGGGGGAGCTATGGCTACACCTTC. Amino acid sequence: CASSRDRGSYGYTF. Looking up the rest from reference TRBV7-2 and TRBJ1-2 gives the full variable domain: GAGVSQSPSNKVTEKGKDVELRCDPISGHTALYWYRQSLGQGLEFLIYFQGNSAPDKSGLPSDRFSAERTGGSVSTLTIQRTQQEDSAVYLCASSRDRGSYGYTFGSGTRLTVV.

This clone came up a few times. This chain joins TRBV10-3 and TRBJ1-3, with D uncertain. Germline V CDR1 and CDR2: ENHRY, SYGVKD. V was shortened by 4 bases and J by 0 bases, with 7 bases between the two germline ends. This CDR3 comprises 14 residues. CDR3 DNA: TGTGCCATCAGTGTCGGGAGCTCTGGAAACACCATATATTTT. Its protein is CAISVGSSGNTIYF.

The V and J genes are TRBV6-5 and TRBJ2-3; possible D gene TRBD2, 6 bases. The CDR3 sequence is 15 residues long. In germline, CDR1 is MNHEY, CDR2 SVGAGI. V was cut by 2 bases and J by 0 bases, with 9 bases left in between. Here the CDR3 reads CASSYIAGSTDTQYF. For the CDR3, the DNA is TGTGCCAGCAGTTACATTGCGGGAAGCACAGATACGCAGTATTTT.

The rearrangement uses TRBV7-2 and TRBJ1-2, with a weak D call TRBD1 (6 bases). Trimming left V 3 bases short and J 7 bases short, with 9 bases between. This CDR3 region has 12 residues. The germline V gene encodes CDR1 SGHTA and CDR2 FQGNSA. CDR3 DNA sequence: TGTGCCAGCAGCTTGGGGGGCCCTGGCTACACCTTC. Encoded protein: CASSLGGPGYTF.

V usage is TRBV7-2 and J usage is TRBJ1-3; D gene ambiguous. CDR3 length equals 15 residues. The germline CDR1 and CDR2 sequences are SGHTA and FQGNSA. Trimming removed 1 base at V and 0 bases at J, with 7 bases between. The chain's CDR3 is CASSLVTISGNTIYF. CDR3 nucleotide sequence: TGTGCCAGCAGCTTAGTCACCATCTCTGGAAACACCATATATTTT.

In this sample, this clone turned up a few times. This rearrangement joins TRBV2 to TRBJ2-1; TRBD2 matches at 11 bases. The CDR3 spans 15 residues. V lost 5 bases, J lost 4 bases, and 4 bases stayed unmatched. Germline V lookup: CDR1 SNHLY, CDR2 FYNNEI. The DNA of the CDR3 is TGTGCCAGCAGTACTAGCGGGAGAGTTTACAATGAGCAGTTCTTC. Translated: CASSTSGRVYNEQFF.

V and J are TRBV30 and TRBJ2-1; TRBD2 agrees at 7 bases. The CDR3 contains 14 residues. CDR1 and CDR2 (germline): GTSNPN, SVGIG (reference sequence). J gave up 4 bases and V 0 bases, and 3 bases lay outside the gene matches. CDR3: CAWSVVAGYNEQFF. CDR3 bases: TGTGCCTGGAGTGTGGTAGCGGGTTACAATGAGCAGTTCTTC.

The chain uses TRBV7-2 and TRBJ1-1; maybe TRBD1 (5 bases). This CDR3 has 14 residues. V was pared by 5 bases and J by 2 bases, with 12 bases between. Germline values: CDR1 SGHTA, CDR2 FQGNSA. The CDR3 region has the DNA TGTGCCAGCAGCGGCCCGGACATAAACACTGAAGCTTTCTTT. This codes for CASSGPDINTEAFF.

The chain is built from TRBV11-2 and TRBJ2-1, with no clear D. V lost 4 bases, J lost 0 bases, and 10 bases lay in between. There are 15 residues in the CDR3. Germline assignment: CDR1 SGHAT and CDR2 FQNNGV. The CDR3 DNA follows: TGTGCCAGCAGCTCCACGACCATCTCCTACAATGAGCAGTTCTTC. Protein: CASSSTTISYNEQFF.

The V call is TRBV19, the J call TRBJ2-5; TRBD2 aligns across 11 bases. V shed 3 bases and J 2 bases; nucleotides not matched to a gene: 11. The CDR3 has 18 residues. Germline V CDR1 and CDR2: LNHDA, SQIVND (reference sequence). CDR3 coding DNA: TGTGCCAGTAGTATGGGTCGACCGGGACTAGCGGCACAAGAGACCCAGTACTTC. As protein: CASSMGRPGLAAQETQYF.

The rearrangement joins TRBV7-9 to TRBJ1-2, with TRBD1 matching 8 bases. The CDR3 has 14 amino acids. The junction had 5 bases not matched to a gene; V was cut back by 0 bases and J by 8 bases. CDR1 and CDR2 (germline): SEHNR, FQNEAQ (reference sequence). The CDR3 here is CASSLAHQGAGYTF. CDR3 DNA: TGTGCCAGCAGCTTAGCGCATCAGGGGGCAGGCTACACCTTC.

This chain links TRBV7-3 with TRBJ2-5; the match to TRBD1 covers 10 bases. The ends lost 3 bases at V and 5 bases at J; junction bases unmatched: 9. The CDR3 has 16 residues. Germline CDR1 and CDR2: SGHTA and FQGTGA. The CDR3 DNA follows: TGTGCCAGCAGCTTCGGGGACAGGGGAGCAGGGGAGACCCAGTACTTC. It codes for CASSFGDRGAGETQYF.

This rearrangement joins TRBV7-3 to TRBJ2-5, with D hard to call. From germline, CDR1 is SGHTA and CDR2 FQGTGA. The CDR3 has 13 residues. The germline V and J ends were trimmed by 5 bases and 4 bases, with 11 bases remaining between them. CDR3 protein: CASSRGFGETQYF. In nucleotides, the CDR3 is TGTGCCAGCAGCAGAGGTTTCGGAGAGACCCAGTACTTC.

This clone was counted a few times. CDR3 DNA sequence: TGTGCCAGCCAGCCTAACGGCTCCTACGAGCAGTACTTC. Protein product: CASQPNGSYEQYF. The chain employs TRBV2 and TRBJ2-7, with unresolved D. The CDR3 runs to 13 residues. Trimming stripped 8 bases from V and 0 bases from J, with 11 bases between. CDR1 is SNHLY and CDR2 is FYNNEI in the germline V gene. Supplemented by reference TRBV2 and TRBJ2-7, the full variable domain reads EPEVTQTPSHQVTQMGQEVILRCVPISNHLYFYWYRQILGQKVEFLVSFYNNEISEKSEIFDDQFSVERPDGSNFTLKIRSTKLEDSAMYFCASQPNGSYEQYFGPGTRLTVT.

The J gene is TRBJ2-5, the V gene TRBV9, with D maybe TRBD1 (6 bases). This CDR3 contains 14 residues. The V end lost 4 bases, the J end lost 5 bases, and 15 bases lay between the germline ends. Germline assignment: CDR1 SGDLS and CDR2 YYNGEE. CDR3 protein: CASSSPRGPETQYF. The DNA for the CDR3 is TGTGCCAGCAGCTCCCCCAGGGGTCCGGAGACCCAGTACTTC.

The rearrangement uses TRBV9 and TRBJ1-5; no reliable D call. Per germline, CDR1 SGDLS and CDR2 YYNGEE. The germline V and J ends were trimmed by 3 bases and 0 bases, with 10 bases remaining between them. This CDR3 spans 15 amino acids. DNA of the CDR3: TGTGCCAGCAGCGAGTATAAAGCTAGCAATCAGCCCCAGCATTTT. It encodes CASSEYKASNQPQHF.